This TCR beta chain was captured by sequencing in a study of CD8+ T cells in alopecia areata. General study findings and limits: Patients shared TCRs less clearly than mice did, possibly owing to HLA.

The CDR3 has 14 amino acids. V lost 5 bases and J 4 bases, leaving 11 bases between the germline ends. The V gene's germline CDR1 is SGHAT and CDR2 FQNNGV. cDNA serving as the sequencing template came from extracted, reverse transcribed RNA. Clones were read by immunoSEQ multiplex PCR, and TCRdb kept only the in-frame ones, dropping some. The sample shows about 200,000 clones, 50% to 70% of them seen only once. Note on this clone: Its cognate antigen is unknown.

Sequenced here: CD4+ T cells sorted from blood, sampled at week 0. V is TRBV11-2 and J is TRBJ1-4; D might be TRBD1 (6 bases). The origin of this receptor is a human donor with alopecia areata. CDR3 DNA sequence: TGTGCCAGCAGCAGAGGACAGCTTAATGAAAAACTGTTTTTT. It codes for CASSRGQLNEKLFF.